The clone carrying this TCR beta chain was picked up a small number of times. The antigen remains unidentified. The CDR3 is 14 residues long. Germline CDR1 and CDR2: MNHEY and SVGAGI. J was trimmed by 3 bases and V by 5 bases; bases with no gene match: 6. This entry is derived from a study of T cell responses to AZD1222 COVID-19 vaccine. Whole-study findings and limits: Vaccine-associated CD4 TCRs spanned spike, dominant at 160-218 and 743-854. It should be noted that donors were predominantly white British and more often female, and clonal diversity was possibly underestimated. At baseline, seropositivity was found in only a handful of AZD1222 recipients.

Sequencing used immunoSEQ multiplex PCR; TCRdb keeps in-frame clones, though not all of them. Among fewer than 110,000 clones listed, around 87% were seen once. The receptor was derived from an adult who received the AZD1222 COVID-19 vaccine. The sequenced sample was peripheral blood, obtained 28 days after the second AZD1222 dose. The chain is built from TRBV6-5 and TRBJ2-7; TRBD1 matches at 8 bases. The CDR3 loop reads CASSPGQGYYEQYF. The DNA of the CDR3 is TGTGCCAGCAGTCCAGGACAGGGATACTACGAGCAGTACTTC.